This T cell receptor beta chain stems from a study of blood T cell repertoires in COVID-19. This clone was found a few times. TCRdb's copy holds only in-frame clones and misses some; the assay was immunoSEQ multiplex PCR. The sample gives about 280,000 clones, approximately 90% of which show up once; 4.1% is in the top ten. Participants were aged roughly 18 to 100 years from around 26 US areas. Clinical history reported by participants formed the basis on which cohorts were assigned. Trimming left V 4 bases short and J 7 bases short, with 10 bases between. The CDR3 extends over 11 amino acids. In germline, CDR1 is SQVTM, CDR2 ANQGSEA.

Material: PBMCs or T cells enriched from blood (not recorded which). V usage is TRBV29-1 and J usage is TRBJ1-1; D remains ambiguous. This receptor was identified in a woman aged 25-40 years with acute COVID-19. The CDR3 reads CSVVLQFEAFF. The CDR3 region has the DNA TGCAGCGTTGTGTTGCAGTTTGAAGCTTTCTTT.